This TCR beta chain was found in a study of blood T cell repertoires in COVID-19. About the study: Some COVID-19 samples were acute and others convalescent; all came from the United States, Italy and Spain. The analysed material was cDNA or gDNA that came from T cells, B-cell-depleted T cells, or PBMCs.

Some clones are missing from TCRdb's copy, which holds only in-frame ones; the method was immunoSEQ multiplex PCR. The data show 25,000 to 30,000 clones, with around 83% seen just once and approximately 25% held by the top ten. Germline V gene lookup returns CDR1 MNHEY and CDR2 SVGEGT. V lost 2 bases and J lost 2, with 7 bases in between. The CDR3 is 15 residues long. The chain combines TRBV6-2 or TRBV6-3 with TRBJ2-6, with D possibly matching TRBD1 (5 bases). This sequence originates from a human donor in a cohort sampled during active COVID-19. The source material was peripheral blood. The CDR3 is CASSYRGAGANVLTF. Written as DNA, the CDR3 is TGTGCCAGCAGTTACAGGGGCGCTGGGGCCAACGTCCTGACTTTC.